A selection of T cell receptor beta chains follows, all from one sample in a study of T cell changes during pregnancy in multiple sclerosis. Clones were sequenced by immunoSEQ multiplex PCR, and TCRdb holds only the in-frame ones, with some missing. The repertoire holds about 84,000 clones, with roughly 94% as singletons. The sequencing used peripheral blood, collected in the second trimester of pregnancy. The origin of the receptors is a female donor in good health, enrolled as a control in a pregnancy study. Each CDR3 is given with its conserved first and last residue. The order of the fields is V gene, D gene, J gene, clone size, CDR3 DNA, CDR3 protein. A D gene is named only where the DNA matches it firmly. For some rows the clone size is stated as once, few or many, or as a class when expanded; others skip it.

>TRBV29-1|NA|TRBJ2-1|NA
TGCAGCGTCCTTCGACAGGCGGCCCGGTATGAGCAGTTCTTC
CSVLRQAARYEQFF
>TRBV2|NA|TRBJ2-7|NA
TGTGCCAGCAGTGCCCAAATGACTGGCTACGAGCAGTACTTC
CASSAQMTGYEQYF
>TRBV28|NA|TRBJ1-3|NA
TGTGCCAGCCAAACACCCAACACCATATATTTT
CASQTPNTIYF
>TRBV27|TRBD2|TRBJ2-1|NA
TGTGCCAGCAGTCCGACTAGCGGGAGCTCCTACAATGAGCAGTTCTTC
CASSPTSGSSYNEQFF
>TRBV7-2|NA|TRBJ2-7|NA
TGTGCCAGCAGCTTGGGCCGAGCCTCCTACGAGCAGTACTTC
CASSLGRASYEQYF
>TRBV27|NA|TRBJ1-3|NA
TGTGCAGGATTGAGGAGGAGAAACACCATATATTTT
CAGLRRRNTIYF
>TRBV6-5|NA|TRBJ2-1|NA
TGTGCCAGCAGTCTCCCCCCGGACAATGAGCAGTTCTTC
CASSLPPDNEQFF
>TRBV5-5|NA|TRBJ1-5|NA
TGTGCCAGCAGCCAGTGGGACTCTCAGCCCCAGCATTTT
CASSQWDSQPQHF
>TRBV5-4|TRBD2|TRBJ2-7|NA
TGTGCCAGCAGCGTACTAGCGGAACCCTTCTACGAGCAGTACTTC
CASSVLAEPFYEQYF
>TRBV19|NA|TRBJ2-3|NA
TGTGCCAGTAGTCTCGGTAACCCCGGCACAGATACGCAGTATTTT
CASSLGNPGTDTQYF
>TRBV2|NA|TRBJ2-1|NA
TGTGCCAGCAGTGGGGTTTGGGCTATAGCGTCGAGCTCCTACAATGAGCAGTTCTTC
CASSGVWAIASSSYNEQFF
>TRBV5-1|NA|TRBJ2-7|few
TGCGCCAGCAGTAAGGACAGCTTTGGGCTCGTCCTAACCTACGAGCAGTACTTC
CASSKDSFGLVLTYEQYF
>TRBV27|TRBD2|TRBJ2-2|NA
TGTGCCAGCAGTTCAAGCGGGAGGGCGACCGGGGAGCTGTTTTTT
CASSSSGRATGELFF
>TRBV7-9|TRBD1|TRBJ2-3|NA
TGTGCCAGCAGCTTTGGGGACAGTGACACAGATACGCAGTATTTT
CASSFGDSDTDTQYF
>TRBV18|TRBD1|TRBJ2-5|NA
TGTGCCAGCTCACCCAGGACAGGCAGGGAGACCCAGTACTTC
CASSPRTGRETQYF
>TRBV28|TRBD1|TRBJ1-2|NA
TGTGCCAGCAGCGGGACAGAAATAAACTATGGCTACACCTTC
CASSGTEINYGYTF
>TRBV28|TRBD2|TRBJ2-7|NA
TGTGCCAGCAGCCGGGGACTAGCGGACCCCTACGAGCAGTACTTC
CASSRGLADPYEQYF
>TRBV13|TRBD2|TRBJ2-3|once
TGTGCCAGCAGCCCGCGACTAGCGGGGGGCGGAGATACGCAGTATTTT
CASSPRLAGGGDTQYF
>TRBV7-8|TRBD1|TRBJ2-7|NA
TGTGCCAGCAGCTTGGACAGGGCCCCAGACGAGCAGTACTTC
CASSLDRAPDEQYF
>TRBV19|NA|TRBJ2-3|NA
TGTGCCAGTAGTATTGGGCTTTCGCTGCCGGATACGCAGTATTTT
CASSIGLSLPDTQYF
>TRBV28|NA|TRBJ1-1|NA
TGTGCCAGCAGTTCCCCCCGGAAGGGGGGGTCGAACACTGAAGCTTTCTTT
CASSSPRKGGSNTEAFF
>TRBV5-1|NA|TRBJ1-2|NA
TGCGCCAGCAGCTTCCGGGAAGCTAACTATGGCTACACCTTC
CASSFREANYGYTF
>TRBV5-4|NA|TRBJ2-3|NA
TGTGCCAGCAGCCCCCGGGGCAAGGGGGTAGATACGCAGTATTTT
CASSPRGKGVDTQYF
>TRBV6-5|TRBD2|TRBJ2-4|once
TGTGCCAGCTCGGGGGGGTCACTAGCCAAAAACATTCAGTACTTC
CASSGGSLAKNIQYF
>TRBV7-6|TRBD1|TRBJ2-7|once
TGTGCCAGCAGCCCGCGACAGGGGGCGGGCTACGAGCAGTACTTC
CASSPRQGAGYEQYF
>TRBV7-7|TRBD2|TRBJ2-1|NA
TGTGCCAGCAGCTCGGGACTAGCGGGAGTACGAGAGCAGTTCTTC
CASSSGLAGVREQFF
>TRBV10-1|TRBD2|TRBJ2-1|NA
TGCGCCAGCATCGGAGCCGGGACTAGCGGGAGCAATGAGCAGTTCTTC
CASIGAGTSGSNEQFF
>TRBV6-1|NA|TRBJ2-1|NA
TGTGCCAGCAGGGAACCGGGAATGGGCTATGAGCAGTTCTTC
CASREPGMGYEQFF
>TRBV6-1|NA|TRBJ2-1|NA
TGTGCCAGCAGTGAAATGACAGAAGTCAATGAGCAGTTCTTC
CASSEMTEVNEQFF
>TRBV7-2|NA|TRBJ2-5|NA
TGTGCCAGCAGCTTAGATTACCGGGAGCGTGAGACCCAGTACTTC
CASSLDYRERETQYF
>TRBV27|NA|TRBJ1-4|NA
TGTGCCAGCAGTGATCAGGGAACAACTAATGAAAAACTGTTTTTT
CASSDQGTTNEKLFF
>TRBV2|NA|TRBJ2-1|NA
TGTGCCAGCAGCTCCGGGAGAAACCCCAATGAGCAGTTCTTC
CASSSGRNPNEQFF
>TRBV5-1|TRBD2|TRBJ2-1|once
TGCGCCAGCAGCTTGGTTAGCGGGAGCCTAAATGAGCAGTTCTTC
CASSLVSGSLNEQFF
>TRBV13|NA|TRBJ1-2|NA
TGTGCCAGCAGCTTAGGAACAGCAGCCACCTTC
CASSLGTAATF
>TRBV2|NA|TRBJ1-1|NA
TGTGCCAGCAGCCAAGAGACAGTGACGACTGAAGCTTTCTTT
CASSQETVTTEAFF
>TRBV11-3|NA|TRBJ2-4|once
TGTGCCAGCAGCTTAGGGGGAGAAAACATTCAGTACTTC
CASSLGGENIQYF
>TRBV30|NA|TRBJ2-7|NA
TGTGCCTGGAGGAGGCGGCAGCAAAACTACGAGCAGTACTTC
CAWRRRQQNYEQYF
>TRBV29-1|TRBD1|TRBJ1-1|NA
TGCAGCGTTGTTCGACAGGGAGGCACTGAAGCTTTCTTT
CSVVRQGGTEAFF
>TRBV19|TRBD2|TRBJ2-1|NA
TGTGCCAGTAGTATAGATCCCCGGGACTACCGGAAGGACAATGAGCAGTTCTTC
CASSIDPRDYRKDNEQFF
>TRBV2|NA|TRBJ1-6|NA
TGTGCCAGCAAGGAAACAGGAAATTCACCCCTCCACTTT
CASKETGNSPLHF
>TRBV2|TRBD2|TRBJ2-7|NA
TGTGCCAGCAGGACAGCGGGAGACCGCCTCAAGCAGTACTTC
CASRTAGDRLKQYF
>TRBV4-2|TRBD2|TRBJ2-3|NA
TGTGCCAGCAGCCAGCAACTAGCGGGAGCGTACACAGATACGCAGTATTTT
CASSQQLAGAYTDTQYF
>TRBV5-1|TRBD2|TRBJ2-7|NA
TGCGCCAGCAATTCCCCCACACTAGCGGCCTCCTACGAGCAGTACTTC
CASNSPTLAASYEQYF
>TRBV21-1|NA|TRBJ2-1|NA
TGTGCCAGCAGCACCCCGGGACTAGCGAAACCCTACAATGAGCAGTTCTTC
CASSTPGLAKPYNEQFF
>TRBV5-4|TRBD2|TRBJ2-1|NA
TGTGCCAGCAGCTCGTACTTTGGGAGGGCTACCTACAATGAGCAGTTCTTC
CASSSYFGRATYNEQFF
>TRBV5-1|TRBD2|TRBJ2-3|NA
TGCGCCAGCAGCTCCCAAGGAATCAGCGGGGGGGATACGCAGTATTTT
CASSSQGISGGDTQYF
>TRBV6-1|TRBD1|TRBJ1-1|NA
TGTGCCAGCAGTCAAGACGAGACAGGGATTAACACTGAAGCTTTCTTT
CASSQDETGINTEAFF
>TRBV28|NA|TRBJ1-5|NA
TGTGCCAGCAGTTCCGGTCAGCCCCAGCATTTT
CASSSGQPQHF
>TRBV5-1|NA|TRBJ1-1|NA
TGCGCCAGCAGCTTGGTAAGAGGAGTTTCCAGTCCTAAGAACACTGAAGCTTTCTTT
CASSLVRGVSSPKNTEAFF
>TRBV5-4|TRBD1|TRBJ2-7|NA
TGTGCCAGCAGCTCAACGACAGGGGTCTACGAGCAGTACTTC
CASSSTTGVYEQYF
>TRBV13|NA|TRBJ2-3|NA
TGTGCCAGCAGCCGGTTAGGGCCGGGAGAGGATACGCAGTATTTT
CASSRLGPGEDTQYF
>TRBV9|TRBD2|TRBJ2-2|NA
TGTGCCAGCAGCGTAGTGCGGGGGGAGGGCACCGGGGAGCTGTTTTTT
CASSVVRGEGTGELFF
>TRBV28|NA|TRBJ2-1|once
TGTGCCAGCAGTTTCCCAGGCTACAATGAGCAGTTCTTC
CASSFPGYNEQFF
>TRBV19|TRBD2|TRBJ2-3|NA
TGTGCCAGTAGCTCCCCCGGACTAGCGGGAGGGTCTCGCACAGATACGCAGTATTTT
CASSSPGLAGGSRTDTQYF